These T cell receptor beta chains were read from a single sample in a study of control samples from healthy donors and cancer patients. Only in-frame clones appear in the TCRdb table, and some are missing; sequencing was by immunoSEQ multiplex PCR. Among under 75,000 clones, approximately 90% were seen once, and the ten largest hold 1% to 1.5%. Source material: PBMCs. All receptors derive from a woman aged 45-65 years with colorectal cancer. The CDR3 runs from the conserved cysteine through the conserved F or W. D genes are given only for firm matches. Only some rows state a clone size, as once, few, many or a class for expanded clones.

v_call	d_call	j_call	clone_size	cdr3_nt	cdr3_aa
TRBV29-1	TRBD1	TRBJ1-2	-	TGCAGCGTCTCGACAGGGGGATATGGCTACACCTTC	CSVSTGGYGYTF
TRBV5-1	TRBD1	TRBJ2-7	few	TGCGCCAGCAGCATAGGACAGGCTAATGACGAGCAGTACTTC	CASSIGQANDEQYF
TRBV5-1	TRBD2	TRBJ2-5	-	TGCGCCAGCAGCTTTAATAGCGGGGGCCAAGAGACCCAGTACTTC	CASSFNSGGQETQYF
TRBV27	TRBD1	TRBJ1-1	once	TGTGCCAGCAAAGCGACAGGGGACACTGAAGCTTTCTTT	CASKATGDTEAFF
TRBV19	TRBD1	TRBJ1-2	-	TGTGCCAGTAGTCTACCGGACAGGTTCTATGGCTACACCTTC	CASSLPDRFYGYTF
TRBV25-1	-	TRBJ2-1	-	TGTGCCAGCAGTGAATCAGTTCGCGCAAACAATGAGCAGTTCTTC	CASSESVRANNEQFF
TRBV9	TRBD1	TRBJ2-7	-	TGTGCCAGCAGCGTAGATCCGGACAGGGGCATCCACGAGCAGTACTTC	CASSVDPDRGIHEQYF
TRBV7-9	-	TRBJ2-7	-	TGTGCCAGCAGCTTCCGGTCCGAAAGGAACGAGCAGTACTTC	CASSFRSERNEQYF
TRBV7-9	-	TRBJ1-1	-	TGTGCCAGCAGCTCTCCCTCAGTGGACACTGAAGCTTTCTTT	CASSSPSVDTEAFF
TRBV18	TRBD1	TRBJ1-2	-	TGTGCCAGCTCACCCGACAGGGCTAACTATGGCTACACCTTC	CASSPDRANYGYTF
TRBV18	-	TRBJ2-7	-	TGTGCCAGCTCACCACTGGAGGGGTCCTACGAGCAGTACTTC	CASSPLEGSYEQYF
TRBV25-1	-	TRBJ1-2	-	TGTGCCAGCAGTGAATATGCGGAAACTAACTATGGCTACACCTTC	CASSEYAETNYGYTF
TRBV19	-	TRBJ1-6	-	TGTGCCAGTAGTATGAGGGACATTACTACTTCACCCCTCCACTTT	CASSMRDITTSPLHF
TRBV11-2	-	TRBJ1-2	-	TGTGCCAGCAGCTCGGAACCATGGGGGTTGGGCTACACCTTC	CASSSEPWGLGYTF
TRBV7-3	TRBD1	TRBJ2-5	-	TGTGCCAGCAGCTTAACGGGGGACAGTCAAGAGACCCAGTACTTC	CASSLTGDSQETQYF
TRBV4-2	-	TRBJ2-3	-	TGTGCCAGCAGCCAACCCCCCCGGGGGGCAGGCACAGATACGCAGTATTTT	CASSQPPRGAGTDTQYF
TRBV19	-	TRBJ1-3	once	TGTGCCAGCAAAACAGGGATCTCTGGAAACACCATATATTTT	CASKTGISGNTIYF
TRBV7-3	-	TRBJ2-3	-	TGTGCCAGCGGGCCGGGCCCAGATACGCAGTATTTT	CASGPGPDTQYF
TRBV19	TRBD1	TRBJ1-1	-	TGTGCCAGTAGCCCCCCGGGACAGAGGGACACTGAAGCTTTCTTT	CASSPPGQRDTEAFF
TRBV29-1	TRBD1	TRBJ2-7	-	TGCAGCGTCGCTTCAGGACAGGGGACCCACGAGCAGTACTTC	CSVASGQGTHEQYF
TRBV18	-	TRBJ2-1	-	TGTGCCAGCTCCCTTTCCTACAATGAGCAGTTCTTC	CASSLSYNEQFF
TRBV5-1	-	TRBJ1-2	-	TGCGCCAGCAGCTTGGAACGGGCGTATGGCTACACCTTC	CASSLERAYGYTF
TRBV11-2	-	TRBJ1-2	-	TGTGCCAGCAGCTCTCCGAGACAAGGCTTGAGCTTTGGCTACACCTTC	CASSSPRQGLSFGYTF
TRBV10-3	-	TRBJ2-3	-	TGTGCCACTGGCCGGGACGGGAGCACAGATACGCAGTATTTT	CATGRDGSTDTQYF
TRBV29-1	-	TRBJ2-2	-	TGCAGCGTTGTTTTTGGTGGCGCCGGGGAGCTGTTTTTT	CSVVFGGAGELFF
TRBV5-1	-	TRBJ1-4	-	TGCGCCAGCAGCTTGTTCGGGGGCGCTAATGAAAAACTGTTTTTT	CASSLFGGANEKLFF
TRBV13	TRBD2	TRBJ2-1	-	TGTGCCAGCATGTGGCTAGCGGGAGGGAGCTCCTACAATGAGCAGTTCTTC	CASMWLAGGSSYNEQFF
TRBV7-2	-	TRBJ2-7	few	TGTGCCAGCGCAGGGTCGAGCGGACGCGAGCAGTACTTC	CASAGSSGREQYF
TRBV28	TRBD2	TRBJ2-1	-	TGTGCCAGCAGACTCCCGGGAGGAGTAAATGAGCAGTTCTTC	CASRLPGGVNEQFF
TRBV28	-	TRBJ1-2	-	TGTGCCAGCGAAACTGTCGGGCGAGCTAACTATGGCTACACCTTC	CASETVGRANYGYTF
TRBV11-2	TRBD1	TRBJ2-5	once	TGTGCCAGCAGCTTTACTGGGACAGGGGATCAAGAGACCCAGTACTTC	CASSFTGTGDQETQYF
TRBV5-6	-	TRBJ2-5	once	TGTGCCAGCAGCTTGACTCGCGGGGAGACCCAGTACTTC	CASSLTRGETQYF
TRBV7-8	-	TRBJ1-1	-	TGTGCCAGCAGCTTGGACAGTTACACTGAAGCTTTCTTT	CASSLDSYTEAFF
TRBV11-2	TRBD1	TRBJ2-7	-	TGTGCCAGCAGCTTAAGGGACAGGGGGATCCCCTACGAGCAGTACTTC	CASSLRDRGIPYEQYF
TRBV24-1	-	TRBJ2-2	-	TGTGCCACCTCGTCACAGATTCAGAACACCGGGGAGCTGTTTTTT	CATSSQIQNTGELFF